The following is a T cell receptor (beta chain) sequence with its context. The sample originates from a study of T cell changes during pregnancy in multiple sclerosis. Data came from immunoSEQ multiplex PCR; TCRdb stores just in-frame clones and leaves some out. This sample has over 35,000 clones, with about nine tenths found just once. This clonotype originated in a female donor in good health, enrolled as a control in a pregnancy study. Material: CD4+ T cells from peripheral blood mononuclear cells, obtained in the first trimester of pregnancy.

CDR3 amino acids: CSARGYYTF. DNA of the CDR3: TGCAGTGCTAGAGGTTACTACACCTTC. The rearrangement links TRBV20-1 to TRBJ1-2; D not certain. CDR1 and CDR2 (germline): DFQATT, SNEGSKA (reference sequence). The CDR3 sequence is 9 residues long. The V gene lost 1 base and the J gene lost 10 bases, with 4 bases spanning the gap.